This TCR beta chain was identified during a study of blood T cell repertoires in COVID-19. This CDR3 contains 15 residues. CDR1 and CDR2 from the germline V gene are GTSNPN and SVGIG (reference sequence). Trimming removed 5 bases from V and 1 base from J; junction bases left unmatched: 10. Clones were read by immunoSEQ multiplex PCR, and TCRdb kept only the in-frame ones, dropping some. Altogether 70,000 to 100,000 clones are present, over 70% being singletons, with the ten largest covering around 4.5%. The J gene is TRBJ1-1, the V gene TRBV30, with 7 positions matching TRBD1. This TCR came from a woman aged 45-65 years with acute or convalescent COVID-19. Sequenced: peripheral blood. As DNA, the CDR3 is TGTGCCTGGGGGCAGGGGGGAGTGGGGAACACTGAAGCTTTCTTT. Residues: CAWGQGGVGNTEAFF.